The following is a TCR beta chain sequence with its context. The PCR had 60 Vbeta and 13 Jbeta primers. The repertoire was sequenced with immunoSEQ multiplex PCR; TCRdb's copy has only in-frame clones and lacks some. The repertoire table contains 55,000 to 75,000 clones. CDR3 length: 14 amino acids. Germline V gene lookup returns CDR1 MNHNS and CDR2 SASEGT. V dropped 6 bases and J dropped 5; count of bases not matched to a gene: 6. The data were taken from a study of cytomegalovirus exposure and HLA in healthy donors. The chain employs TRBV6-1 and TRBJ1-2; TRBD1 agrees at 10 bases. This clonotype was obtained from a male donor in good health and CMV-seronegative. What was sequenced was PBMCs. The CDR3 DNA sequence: TGTGCCAGCAGGAAGCCGGGACAGGGGTATGGCTACACCTTC. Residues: CASRKPGQGYGYTF.